The 12 T cell receptor beta chains below all came from one sample that was sequenced in a study of vaccination and CD4 T cells after COVID-19. These receptors' antigens are unknown. The Oncomine TCR Beta short-read assay sequenced DNA from cultured CD4+ T cells. Each CDR3 protein is one row after TCRdb ran MiXCR on the PCR reads. The profile shows several thousand distinct CDR3 sequences, approximately 67% of them singletons. Sample treatment: roughly 11-day PBMC culture with coronavirus spike peptide pools or control peptides (ViraFEST assay). The source was CD4+ T cells from blood, cultured in vitro, collected before SARS-CoV-2 vaccination. These receptors originate from a human donor who had recovered from COVID-19.

This chain uses TRBV6-1 with TRBJ2-1, with TRBD1 matching over 10 bases. V shed 2 bases, J shed 7 bases, and the junction held 8 bases outside the gene matches. The germline V gene has CDR1 MNHNS and CDR2 SASEGT. This CDR3 contains 16 residues. In DNA form, the CDR3 reads TGTGCCAGCAGTGAATGGGCGACAGGGGGCCAGAATGAGCAGTTCTTC. Protein sequence: CASSEWATGGQNEQFF.

This clonotype was observed a few times. J is TRBJ1-5 and V is TRBV12-3 or TRBV12-4; D not certain. Trimming stripped 7 bases from V and 3 bases from J, with 13 bases between. The CDR3 consists of 14 residues. CDR3 sequence reads: CASTRDILNQPQHF. Written as DNA, the CDR3 is TGTGCCAGCACCAGAGACATTCTCAATCAGCCCCAGCATTTT.

This clonotype showed up just a few times. The V gene is TRBV24-1, the J gene TRBJ2-1; D is uncertain. The CDR3 length is 13 residues. Germline values: CDR1 KGHDR, CDR2 SFDVKD. V dropped 4 bases and J dropped 1 base, with 4 bases sitting between them. For the CDR3, the DNA is TGTGCCACCAGTGAAGGATCCTACAATGAGCAGTTCTTC. Protein: CATSEGSYNEQFF.

This clonotype was seen once. The gene calls are TRBV5-1 and TRBJ2-5, with 11 bases fitting TRBD2. With V trimmed by 1 base and J by 6 bases, 2 bases remained unmatched. The CDR3 has 14 residues. The germline V gene has CDR1 SGHRS and CDR2 YFSETQ. The CDR3 loop is CASSLSTSGKTQYF. CDR3 nucleotide sequence: TGCGCCAGCAGCTTGTCGACTAGCGGGAAGACCCAGTACTTC.

V usage is TRBV29-1 and J usage is TRBJ1-2; the D gene is possibly TRBD1 (5 bases). Germline lookup yields CDR1 SQVTM and CDR2 ANQGSEA. Trimming removed 3 bases from V and 4 bases from J, with 18 bases in between. The CDR3 consists of 15 residues. CDR3 protein: CSVDRAVQRGYGYTF. CDR3 DNA: TGCAGCGTTGACCGTGCGGTACAGAGGGGCTATGGCTACACCTTC.

This clonotype was counted a few times. The chain has TRBV7-8 and TRBJ1-6; no firm D call. The CDR3 runs 14 residues. Trimming stripped 3 bases from V and 8 bases from J, with 11 bases between. Per germline, CDR1 SGHVS and CDR2 FQNEAQ. CDR3 DNA: TGTGCCAGCAGCTTTACTCGCCAGGATTCACCCCTCCACTTT. Its translation is CASSFTRQDSPLHF.

This chain uses TRBV20-1 with TRBJ2-5; 7 bases align to TRBD2. The V gene's germline CDR1 is DFQATT and CDR2 SNEGSKA (reference sequence). V was clipped by 6 bases and J by 0 bases; unmatched bases: 7. This CDR3 contains 14 residues. Here the CDR3 DNA reads TGCAGTGCGGGGGGGGTAGGGTACCAAGAGACCCAGTACTTC. Translated: CSAGGVGYQETQYF.

The chain has TRBV20-1 and TRBJ2-5; D is ambiguous. The V end lost 7 bases, the J end lost 0 bases, and 12 bases lay between the germline ends. The germline gives CDR1 DFQATT, CDR2 SNEGSKA (reference sequence). There are 13 residues in the CDR3. The CDR3 DNA reads as TGCAGTGTCGGCGGCAAGTACCAAGAGACCCAGTACTTC. Translating it yields CSVGGKYQETQYF.

This sequence joins TRBV7-2 and TRBJ1-5, with TRBD1 matching 7 bases. V shed 3 bases, J shed 7 bases, and the junction held 6 bases outside the gene matches. The CDR3 has 14 amino acids. Germline V CDR1 and CDR2: SGHTA, FQGNSA. CDR3 loop: CASSFRRQGQPQHF. CDR3 DNA: TGTGCCAGCAGCTTTCGGAGACAGGGCCAGCCCCAGCATTTT.

The V call is TRBV20-1, the J call TRBJ2-1; D is possibly TRBD1 (8 bases). V lost 3 bases to trimming and J lost 7 bases, with 22 bases between them. Germline V gene lookup returns CDR1 DFQATT and CDR2 SNEGSKA (reference sequence). The CDR3 spans 16 residues. The CDR3 sequence is CSARTSTGGRVNEQFF. The CDR3 nucleotides are TGCAGTGCTAGGACATCAACAGGGGGGAGGGTAAATGAGCAGTTCTTC.

The rearrangement joins TRBV6-2 or TRBV6-3 to TRBJ2-3, with 7 positions matching TRBD2. With V trimmed by 7 bases and J by 2 bases, 9 bases remained unmatched. Germline V gives CDR1 MNHEY, CDR2 SVGEGT. This CDR3 spans 15 amino acids. The CDR3 reads CASTGPSGDTDTQYF. The CDR3 DNA reads TGTGCCAGCACTGGTCCTAGCGGAGACACAGATACGCAGTATTTT.

V and J are TRBV6-2 or TRBV6-3 and TRBJ1-1; D gene ambiguous. This CDR3 spans 13 amino acids. CDR1 and CDR2 from the germline V gene are MNHEY and SVGEGT. V was pared by 0 bases and J by 4 bases, with 6 bases between. The CDR3 nucleotides are TGTGCCAGCAGTTACTCGGTGAGCACTGAAGCTTTCTTT. This encodes CASSYSVSTEAFF.